The rows below give T cell receptor beta chains drawn from one sample of a study of cytomegalovirus exposure and HLA in healthy donors. TCRdb's copy holds only in-frame clones and misses some; the assay was immunoSEQ multiplex PCR. The sample records 55,000 to 70,000 clones, 55% to 75% being singletons. Sequencing input: PBMCs. These receptors all stem from a man in his forties in good health and CMV-seropositive. CDR3s include the opening cysteine and the closing phenylalanine or tryptophan. Each record gives: J gene, clone size, V gene, CDR3 length, D gene, CDR3 protein, CDR3 DNA. D genes are given only for firm matches. Clone size appears in some rows only: once, few, many, or a class for an expanded clone.

J gene: TRBJ1-3; clone size: -; V gene: TRBV5-4; CDR3 length: 16; D gene: -; CDR3 protein: CASSLAAGVSGNTIYF; CDR3 DNA: TGTGCCAGCAGCTTGGCCGCAGGGGTCTCTGGAAACACCATATATTTT
J gene: TRBJ2-7; clone size: few; V gene: TRBV4-1; CDR3 length: 15; D gene: TRBD2; CDR3 protein: CASSQDASGGYEQYF; CDR3 DNA: TGCGCCAGCAGCCAAGATGCTAGCGGGGGCTACGAGCAGTACTTC
J gene: TRBJ1-2; clone size: -; V gene: TRBV19; CDR3 length: 14; D gene: TRBD1; CDR3 protein: CASNSGGVLDGYTF; CDR3 DNA: TGTGCCAGTAACTCAGGGGGCGTGTTAGATGGCTACACCTTC
J gene: TRBJ2-1; clone size: -; V gene: TRBV2; CDR3 length: 15; D gene: TRBD1; CDR3 protein: CASRLRQGSYNEQFF; CDR3 DNA: TGTGCCAGCAGACTAAGACAGGGGTCCTACAATGAGCAGTTCTTC
J gene: TRBJ2-5; clone size: -; V gene: TRBV9; CDR3 length: 14; D gene: -; CDR3 protein: CASSVGAGQETQYF; CDR3 DNA: TGTGCCAGCAGCGTAGGAGCGGGCCAAGAGACCCAGTACTTC
J gene: TRBJ2-7; clone size: -; V gene: TRBV19; CDR3 length: 13; D gene: -; CDR3 protein: CASSIGRGYEQYF; CDR3 DNA: TGTGCCAGTAGTATAGGGAGGGGCTACGAGCAGTACTTC
J gene: TRBJ1-2; clone size: once; V gene: TRBV23-1; CDR3 length: 14; D gene: -; CDR3 protein: CASSQPRKGGGYTF; CDR3 DNA: TGCGCCAGCAGTCAACCGAGGAAAGGCGGGGGCTACACCTTC
J gene: TRBJ2-2; clone size: -; V gene: TRBV7-9; CDR3 length: 14; D gene: TRBD2; CDR3 protein: CAPRRGGPTGELFF; CDR3 DNA: TGTGCCCCACGCCGCGGGGGGCCCACCGGGGAGCTGTTTTTT
J gene: TRBJ2-1; clone size: -; V gene: TRBV7-2; CDR3 length: 15; D gene: -; CDR3 protein: CASSLMGSSYNEQFF; CDR3 DNA: TGTGCCAGCAGCTTAATGGGGAGCTCCTACAATGAGCAGTTCTTC
J gene: TRBJ2-1; clone size: -; V gene: TRBV27; CDR3 length: 13; D gene: TRBD2; CDR3 protein: CASRRGGVGEQFF; CDR3 DNA: TGTGCCAGCAGACGGGGAGGGGTGGGTGAGCAGTTCTTC
J gene: TRBJ2-7; clone size: -; V gene: TRBV25-1; CDR3 length: 13; D gene: TRBD1; CDR3 protein: CASSEPGGYEQYF; CDR3 DNA: TGTGCCAGCAGTGAACCAGGGGGCTACGAGCAGTACTTC
J gene: TRBJ1-1; clone size: -; V gene: TRBV27; CDR3 length: 10; D gene: -; CDR3 protein: CASSFCEAFF; CDR3 DNA: TGTGCCAGCAGTTTCTGTGAAGCTTTCTTT
J gene: TRBJ2-5; clone size: -; V gene: TRBV10-3; CDR3 length: 15; D gene: TRBD2; CDR3 protein: CASSGVAGGHETQYF; CDR3 DNA: TGTGCCAGCAGTGGGGTAGCGGGGGGGCATGAGACCCAGTACTTC
J gene: TRBJ2-2; clone size: many; V gene: TRBV25-1; CDR3 length: 14; D gene: TRBD1; CDR3 protein: CASTSGGAIGELFF; CDR3 DNA: TGTGCCAGCACCTCAGGGGGCGCGATCGGGGAGCTGTTTTTT
J gene: TRBJ2-7; clone size: -; V gene: TRBV7-2; CDR3 length: 15; D gene: TRBD1; CDR3 protein: CASSIGQGGTYEQYF; CDR3 DNA: TGTGCCAGCAGCATTGGACAGGGGGGCACCTACGAGCAGTACTTC
J gene: TRBJ1-6; clone size: -; V gene: TRBV30; CDR3 length: 14; D gene: -; CDR3 protein: CAWSLGPSVSPLHF; CDR3 DNA: TGTGCCTGGAGTCTCGGTCCATCGGTTTCACCCCTCCACTTT
J gene: TRBJ1-1; clone size: few; V gene: TRBV4-3; CDR3 length: 14; D gene: -; CDR3 protein: CASSQELGGTEAFF; CDR3 DNA: TGCGCCAGCAGCCAAGAGTTAGGGGGCACTGAAGCTTTCTTT